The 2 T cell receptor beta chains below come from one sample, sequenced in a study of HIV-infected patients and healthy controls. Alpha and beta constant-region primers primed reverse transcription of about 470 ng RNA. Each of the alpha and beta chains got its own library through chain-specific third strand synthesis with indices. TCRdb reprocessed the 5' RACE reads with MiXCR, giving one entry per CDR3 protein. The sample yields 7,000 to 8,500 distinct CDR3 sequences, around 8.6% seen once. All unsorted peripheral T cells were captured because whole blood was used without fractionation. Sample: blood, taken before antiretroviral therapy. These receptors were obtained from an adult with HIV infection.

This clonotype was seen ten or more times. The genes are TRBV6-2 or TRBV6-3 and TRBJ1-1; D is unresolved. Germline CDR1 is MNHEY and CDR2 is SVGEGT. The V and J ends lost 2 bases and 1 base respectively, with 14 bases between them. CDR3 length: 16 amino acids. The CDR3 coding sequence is TGTGCCAGCAGTTACCCGATGAAGTGGACGAACACTGAAGCTTTCTTT. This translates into CASSYPMKWTNTEAFF.

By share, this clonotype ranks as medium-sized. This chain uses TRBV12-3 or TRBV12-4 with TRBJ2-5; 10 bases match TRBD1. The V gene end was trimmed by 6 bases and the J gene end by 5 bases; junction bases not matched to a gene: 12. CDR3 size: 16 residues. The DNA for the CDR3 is TGTGCCAGCAGCCCCTGGACAGGGGGTTCGGGGGAGACCCAGTACTTC. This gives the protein CASSPWTGGSGETQYF.